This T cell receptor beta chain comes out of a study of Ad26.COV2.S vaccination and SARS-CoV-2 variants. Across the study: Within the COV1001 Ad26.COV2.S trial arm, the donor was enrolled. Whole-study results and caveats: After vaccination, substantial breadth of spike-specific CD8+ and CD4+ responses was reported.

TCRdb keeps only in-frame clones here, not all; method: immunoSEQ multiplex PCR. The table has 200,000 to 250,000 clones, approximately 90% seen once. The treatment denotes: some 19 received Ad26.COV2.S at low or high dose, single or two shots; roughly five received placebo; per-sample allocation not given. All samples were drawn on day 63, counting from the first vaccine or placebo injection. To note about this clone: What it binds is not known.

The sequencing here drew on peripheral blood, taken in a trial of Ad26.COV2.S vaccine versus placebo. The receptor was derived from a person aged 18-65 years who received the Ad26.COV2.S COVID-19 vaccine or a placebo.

The CDR3 DNA is TGCGCCAGCAGTGGATACGACAGGGAGACTGAAGCTTTCTTT. As protein: CASSGYDRETEAFF. V gene TRBV10-2 combines with J gene TRBJ1-1; 7 positions agree with TRBD1. Germline lookup yields CDR1 WSHSY and CDR2 SAAADI. CDR3 size: 14 residues. J gave up 5 bases and V 4 bases, and 7 bases lay outside the gene matches.